What follows is one T cell receptor beta chain and its context. What it binds is not known. The data were obtained in a study of OX40 agonist ivuxolimab in advanced cancers. Background on the study: Partial responses occurred in three patients (one hepatocellular carcinoma, two cutaneous melanoma).

Trimming shortened V by 1 base and J by 1 base, and 8 bases separated the two germline ends. Germline V gene data show CDR1 as SGHTA and CDR2 as FQGNSA. This CDR3 spans 15 amino acids. Broader study findings: Antigen specificity remained undetermined for the expanded peripheral T cells. At doses 0.1 to 3.0 mg/kg, CD4+ and CD8+ clones expanded.

Here immunoSEQ multiplex PCR was the method, and the copy in TCRdb shows in-frame clones only, minus some. The sample yields about 54,000 clones, almost 85% seen once. Systemic immunosuppression or autoimmune disease history was grounds to exclude patients. The starting material was CD4+ or CD8+ T cells sorted from blood, obtained in a trial of the OX40 agonist ivuxolimab. The chain employs TRBV7-2 and TRBJ1-5, with a tentative D call TRBD1 (6 bases). The clonotype comes from an adult with an advanced solid tumor such as melanoma, head and neck, liver or kidney cancer. Here the CDR3 DNA reads TGTGCCAGCAGCTTAGTAGGACAGAGCAATCAGCCCCAGCATTTT. It encodes CASSLVGQSNQPQHF. Using reference TRBV7-2 and TRBJ1-5 for the parts outside the CDR3, the full variable domain is GAGVSQSPSNKVTEKGKDVELRCDPISGHTALYWYRQSLGQGLEFLIYFQGNSAPDKSGLPSDRFSAERTGGSVSTLTIQRTQQEDSAVYLCASSLVGQSNQPQHFGDGTRLSIL.